Below are 4 T cell receptor beta chains sequenced from a single sample in a study of blood T cell repertoires in COVID-19 (dated by TCRdb to 2018 to 2020). Library creation used the immunoSEQ multiplex PCR assay. TCRdb re-hosts the immuneACCESS table, in-frame sequences only. Its copies lack some clones; in the studies checked, an unresolved V gene accounts for under half of them, and the cause for the rest is not known. Present in this sample are fewer than 300,000 clones, 70% to 90% of which were seen just once. Roughly 1.2% of the sample lies in the top ten. The sample taken for sequencing was PBMCs or T cells enriched from blood (not recorded which). The receptor set was obtained from a woman in her forties with acute COVID-19.

The chain couples TRBV14 to TRBJ2-7; 7 nucleotides align to TRBD1. V lost 0 bases, J lost 9 bases, and 8 bases stayed unmatched. CDR3 size: 14 residues. CDR1 and CDR2 (germline): SGHDN, FVKESK. Written as DNA, the CDR3 is TGTGCCAGCAGCCAAGATTTCGACAGGGCACGGCAGTACGTC. This gives the protein CASSQDFDRARQYV.

The chain joins TRBV10-2 to TRBJ2-7; D may be TRBD2 (6 bases). The length of the CDR3 is 14 residues. Looked up from germline, CDR1 is WSHSY and CDR2 is SAAADI. The V and J ends lost 3 bases and 1 base respectively, with 10 bases between them. The CDR3 here is CASSDSGYSYEQYV. The CDR3 DNA sequence: TGCGCCAGCAGTGACAGCGGGTATTCCTACGAGCAGTACGTC.

This chain uses TRBV7-9 with TRBJ2-1, with 8 positions matching TRBD2. This CDR3 spans 14 amino acids. CDR1 SEHNR and CDR2 FQNEAQ come from the germline V gene (reference sequence). Trimming took 4 bases from V and 9 from J; bases not matched to a gene: 8. This CDR3 is CASSSNPGRGEQFF. DNA of the CDR3: TGTGCCAGCAGCTCGAACCCCGGGAGGGGTGAGCAGTTCTTC.

This sequence joins TRBV18 and TRBJ1-3; D is uncertain. The germline gives CDR1 KGHSH, CDR2 LQKENI. This CDR3 region has 15 residues. Trimming took off 3 bases at V and 3 bases at J, with 12 bases between the two ends. CDR3 bases: TGTGCCAGCTCACCGAGGGAGGGCGGTGGAAACACCATATATTTT. Protein sequence: CASSPREGGGNTIYF.